What follows describes a single TCR beta chain. Its matching antigen is unknown. This sample also contains other DNA sequences that code for the same CDR3. This CDR3 spans 14 amino acids. Germline CDR1 MNHEY, CDR2 SVGAGI. Trimming took 3 bases from V and 1 from J, leaving 9 bases between them. Between 2014 and 2017, patients underwent resection in Japan or China. Two lung cancer pathologists independently confirmed each histologic diagnosis. This record belongs to a study of immune evolution from preneoplasia to lung adenocarcinoma. General study points: Clonality was highest in normal lung, lower in later-stage lesions apparently. Top clone frequencies peaked in normal lung, apparently declining through invasive adenocarcinoma.

Produced via immunoSEQ multiplex PCR; TCRdb's table is partial and in-frame only. The repertoire has fewer than 4,500 clones, 40% to 50% of them found once; the top ten carry roughly 7%. This sequence joins TRBV6-5 and TRBJ1-1; D might be TRBD1 (5 bases). The sequence derives from a person aged 45 to 59 with lung adenocarcinoma. Sequenced input: FFPE normal lung tissue adjacent to the tumor. CDR3 nucleotides: TGTGCCAGCAGTTATGGGGGGACGAACACTGAAGCTTTCTTT. Translating it yields CASSYGGTNTEAFF.